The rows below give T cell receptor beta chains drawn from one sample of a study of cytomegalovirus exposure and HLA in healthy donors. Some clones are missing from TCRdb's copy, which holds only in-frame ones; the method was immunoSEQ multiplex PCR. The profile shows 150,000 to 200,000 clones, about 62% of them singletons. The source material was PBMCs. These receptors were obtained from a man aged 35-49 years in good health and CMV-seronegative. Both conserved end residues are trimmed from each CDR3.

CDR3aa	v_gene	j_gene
ASSELRASGTDTQY	TRBV2	TRBJ2-3
ASSRDRGGEQY	TRBV6-6	TRBJ2-7
ASSQQGTGNTIY	TRBV7-2	TRBJ1-3
ASSVQGANYGYT	TRBV19	TRBJ1-2
ASSPTTGDTEAF	TRBV7-9	TRBJ1-1
ASNEDRGNQPQH	TRBV19	TRBJ1-5
ASSQDARGSGRAGETQY	TRBV4-2	TRBJ2-5
ASSNFGTGDFYEQY	TRBV5-4	TRBJ2-7
ASSGAELFTDTQY	TRBV19	TRBJ2-3
ASGDSIDEKLF	TRBV6-1	TRBJ1-4
ASSFLDRNTGELF	TRBV28	TRBJ2-2
ASSGQSTFVETQY	TRBV6-1	TRBJ2-5
SVEPNSGELF	TRBV29-1	TRBJ2-2
ASSWGGTTLVSPLH	TRBV5-5	TRBJ1-6
ASSLAGGTDTQY	TRBV7-7	TRBJ2-3
ASSGSGLYNEQF	TRBV28	TRBJ2-1